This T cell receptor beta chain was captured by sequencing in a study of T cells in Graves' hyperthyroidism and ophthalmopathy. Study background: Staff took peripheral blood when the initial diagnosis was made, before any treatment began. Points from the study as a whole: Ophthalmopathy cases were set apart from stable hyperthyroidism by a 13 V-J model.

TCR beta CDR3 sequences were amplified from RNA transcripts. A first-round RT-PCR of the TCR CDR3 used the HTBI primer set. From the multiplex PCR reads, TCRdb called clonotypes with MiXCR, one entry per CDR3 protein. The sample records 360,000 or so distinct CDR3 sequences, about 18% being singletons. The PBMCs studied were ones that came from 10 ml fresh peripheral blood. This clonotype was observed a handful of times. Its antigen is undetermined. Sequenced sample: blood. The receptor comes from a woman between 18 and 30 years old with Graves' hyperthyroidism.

This chain's CDR3 is CASSHDGSTEAFF. CDR3 DNA sequence: TGTGCCAGCAGCCATGACGGGTCCACTGAAGCTTTCTTT. J is TRBJ1-1 and V is TRBV27; D is undetermined. V lost 6 bases and J 4 bases, leaving 12 bases between the germline ends. The CDR3 runs 13 residues. CDR1 is MNHEY and CDR2 is SMNVEV in the germline V gene (reference sequence).